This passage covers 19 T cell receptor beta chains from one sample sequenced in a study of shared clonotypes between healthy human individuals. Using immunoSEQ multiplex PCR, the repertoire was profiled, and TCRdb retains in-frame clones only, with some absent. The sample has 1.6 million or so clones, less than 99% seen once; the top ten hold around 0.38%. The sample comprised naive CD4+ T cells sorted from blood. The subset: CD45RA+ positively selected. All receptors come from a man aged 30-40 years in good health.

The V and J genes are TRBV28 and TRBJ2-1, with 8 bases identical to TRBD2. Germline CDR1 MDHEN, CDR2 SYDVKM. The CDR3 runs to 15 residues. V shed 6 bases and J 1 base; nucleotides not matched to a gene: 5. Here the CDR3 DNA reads TGTGCCAGCAGGTCTAGCGGGCAATCCTACAATGAGCAGTTCTTC. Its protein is CASRSSGQSYNEQFF. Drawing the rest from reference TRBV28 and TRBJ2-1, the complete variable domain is DVKVTQSSRYLVKRTGEKVFLECVQDMDHENMFWYRQDPGLGLRLIYFSYDVKMKEKGDIPEGYSVSREKKERFSLILESASTNQTSMYLCASRSSGQSYNEQFFGPGTRLTVL.

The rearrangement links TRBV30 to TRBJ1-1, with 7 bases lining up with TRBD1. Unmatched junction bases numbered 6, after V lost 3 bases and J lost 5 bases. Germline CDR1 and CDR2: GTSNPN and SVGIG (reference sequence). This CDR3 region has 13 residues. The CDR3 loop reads CAWRARGRTEAFF. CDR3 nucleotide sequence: TGTGCCTGGAGGGCCAGGGGGAGGACTGAAGCTTTCTTT.

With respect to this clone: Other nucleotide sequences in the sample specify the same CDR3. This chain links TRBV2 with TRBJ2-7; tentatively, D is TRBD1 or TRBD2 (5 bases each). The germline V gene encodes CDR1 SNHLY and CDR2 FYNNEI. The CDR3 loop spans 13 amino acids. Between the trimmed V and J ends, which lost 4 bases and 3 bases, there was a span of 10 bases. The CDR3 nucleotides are TGTGCCAGCAGTGTGGGACGGATCTACGAGCAGTACTTC. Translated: CASSVGRIYEQYF.

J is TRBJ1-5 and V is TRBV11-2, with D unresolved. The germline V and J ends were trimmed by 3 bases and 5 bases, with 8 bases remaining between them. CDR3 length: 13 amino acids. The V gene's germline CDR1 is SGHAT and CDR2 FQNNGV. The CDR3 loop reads CASSLETHQPQHF. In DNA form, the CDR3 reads TGTGCCAGCAGCTTGGAGACCCATCAGCCCCAGCATTTT. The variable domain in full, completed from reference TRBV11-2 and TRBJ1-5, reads EAGVAQSPRYKIIEKRQSVAFWCNPISGHATLYWYQQILGQGPKLLIQFQNNGVVDDSQLPKDRFSAERLKGVDSTLKIQPAKLEDSAVYLCASSLETHQPQHFGDGTRLSIL.

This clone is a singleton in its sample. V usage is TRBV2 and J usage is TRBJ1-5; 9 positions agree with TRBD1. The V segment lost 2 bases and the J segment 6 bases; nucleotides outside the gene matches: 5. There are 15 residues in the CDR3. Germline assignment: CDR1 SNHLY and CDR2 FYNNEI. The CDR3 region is CASSEMGQGSQPQHF. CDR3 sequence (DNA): TGTGCCAGCAGTGAAATGGGACAGGGTAGTCAGCCCCAGCATTTT. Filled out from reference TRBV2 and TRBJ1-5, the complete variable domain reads EPEVTQTPSHQVTQMGQEVILRCVPISNHLYFYWYRQILGQKVEFLVSFYNNEISEKSEIFDDQFSVERPDGSNFTLKIRSTKLEDSAMYFCASSEMGQGSQPQHFGDGTRLSIL.

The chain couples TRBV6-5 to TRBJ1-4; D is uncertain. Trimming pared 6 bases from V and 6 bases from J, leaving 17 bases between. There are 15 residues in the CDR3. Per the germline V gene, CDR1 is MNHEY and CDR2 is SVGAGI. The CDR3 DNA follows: TGTGCCAGCAGCCGGGCTTTTGATTGGGATGAAAAACTGTTTTTT. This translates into CASSRAFDWDEKLFF.

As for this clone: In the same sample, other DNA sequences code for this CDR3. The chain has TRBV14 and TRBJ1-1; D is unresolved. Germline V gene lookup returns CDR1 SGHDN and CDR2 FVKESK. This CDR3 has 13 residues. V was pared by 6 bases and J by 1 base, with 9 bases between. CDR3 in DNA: TGTGCCAGCAGTCTAAAGCCGAACACTGAAGCTTTCTTT. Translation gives CASSLKPNTEAFF.

CDR3 nucleotides: TGCGCCAGCAGCTTGATTCCAGGACAGGGGTTGGCAGATACGCAGTATTTT. This encodes CASSLIPGQGLADTQYF. V is TRBV5-1 and J is TRBJ2-3; the match to TRBD1 covers 9 bases. V dropped 1 base and J dropped 4; count of bases not matched to a gene: 10. Germline lookup yields CDR1 SGHRS and CDR2 YFSETQ. The length of the CDR3 is 17 residues.

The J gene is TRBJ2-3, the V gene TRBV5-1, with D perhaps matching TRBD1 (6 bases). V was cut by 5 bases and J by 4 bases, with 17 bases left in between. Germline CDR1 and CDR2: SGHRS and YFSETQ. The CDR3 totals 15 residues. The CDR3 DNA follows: TGCGCCAGCAGGGGCAGCGCAGCAGGGGCAGATACGCAGTATTTT. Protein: CASRGSAAGADTQYF.

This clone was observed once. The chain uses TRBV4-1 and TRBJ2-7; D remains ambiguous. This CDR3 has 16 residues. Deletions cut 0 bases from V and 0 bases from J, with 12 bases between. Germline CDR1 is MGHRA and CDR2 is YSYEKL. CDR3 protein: CASSQEDPTNSYEQYF. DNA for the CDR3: TGCGCCAGCAGCCAAGAGGACCCAACGAACTCCTACGAGCAGTACTTC.

The CDR3 loop reads CASSPPVGREANVLTF. For the CDR3, the DNA is TGTGCCAGCAGCCCCCCAGTGGGACGAGAGGCCAACGTCCTGACTTTC. V usage is TRBV7-9 and J usage is TRBJ2-6, with D possibly being TRBD1 or TRBD2 (5 bases each). Germline assignment: CDR1 SEHNR and CDR2 FQNEAQ (reference sequence). The V end lost 5 bases, the J end lost 6 bases, and 17 bases lay between the germline ends. The CDR3 totals 16 residues.

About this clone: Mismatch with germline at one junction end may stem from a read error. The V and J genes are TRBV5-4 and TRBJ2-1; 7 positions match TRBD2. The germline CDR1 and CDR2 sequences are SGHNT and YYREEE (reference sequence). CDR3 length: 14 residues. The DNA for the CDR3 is TGTGCCAGCAGGTTGCGGGAGACCTACAATGAACAGTTCTTC. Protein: CASRLRETYNEQFF.

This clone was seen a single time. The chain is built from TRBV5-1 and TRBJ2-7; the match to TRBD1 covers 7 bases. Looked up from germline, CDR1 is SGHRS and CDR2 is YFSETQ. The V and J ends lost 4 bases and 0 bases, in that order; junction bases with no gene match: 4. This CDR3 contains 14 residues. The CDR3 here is CASSRQGSSYEQYF. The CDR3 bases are TGCGCCAGCAGCCGACAGGGAAGCTCCTACGAGCAGTACTTC.

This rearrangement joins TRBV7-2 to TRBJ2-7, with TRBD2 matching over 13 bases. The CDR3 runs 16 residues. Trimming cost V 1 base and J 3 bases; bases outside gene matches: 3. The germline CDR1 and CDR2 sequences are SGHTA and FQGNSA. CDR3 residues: CASSLELAGGVYEQYF. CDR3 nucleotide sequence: TGTGCCAGCAGCTTAGAACTAGCGGGAGGGGTCTACGAGCAGTACTTC.

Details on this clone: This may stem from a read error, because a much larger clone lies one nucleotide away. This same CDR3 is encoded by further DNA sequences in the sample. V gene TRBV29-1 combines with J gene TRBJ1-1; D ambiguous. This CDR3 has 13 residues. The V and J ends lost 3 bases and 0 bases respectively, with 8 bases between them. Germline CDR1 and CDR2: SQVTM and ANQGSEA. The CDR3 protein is CSVDRVLNTEAFF. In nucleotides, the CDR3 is TGCAGCGTTGACCGGGTATTGAACACTGAAGCTTTCTTT.

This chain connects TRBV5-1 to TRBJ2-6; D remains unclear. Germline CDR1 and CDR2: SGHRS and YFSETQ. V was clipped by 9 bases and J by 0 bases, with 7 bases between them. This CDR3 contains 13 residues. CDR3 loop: CATGDSGANVLTF. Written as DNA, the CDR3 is TGCGCCACTGGCGACTCTGGGGCCAACGTCCTGACTTTC.

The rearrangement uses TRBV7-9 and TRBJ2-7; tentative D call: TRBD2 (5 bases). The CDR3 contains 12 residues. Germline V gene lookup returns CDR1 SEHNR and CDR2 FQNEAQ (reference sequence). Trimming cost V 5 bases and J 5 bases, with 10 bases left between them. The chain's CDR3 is CASSPRANEQYF. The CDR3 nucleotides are TGTGCCAGCAGCCCGCGGGCTAACGAGCAGTACTTC.

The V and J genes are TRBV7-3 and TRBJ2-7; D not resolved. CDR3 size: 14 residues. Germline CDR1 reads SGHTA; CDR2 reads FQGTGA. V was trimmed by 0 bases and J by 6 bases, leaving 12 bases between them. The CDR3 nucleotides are TGTGCCAGCAGCTTAACCCCGAAGGGTTCCGAGCAGTACTTC. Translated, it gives CASSLTPKGSEQYF.

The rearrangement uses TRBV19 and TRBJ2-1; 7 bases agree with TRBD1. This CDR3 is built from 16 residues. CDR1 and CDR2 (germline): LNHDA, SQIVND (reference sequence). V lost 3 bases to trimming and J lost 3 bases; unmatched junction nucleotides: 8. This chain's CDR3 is CASSILRTGVYNEQFF. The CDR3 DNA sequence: TGTGCCAGTAGTATTTTAAGGACAGGAGTCTACAATGAGCAGTTCTTC.